The 21 T cell receptor beta chains in this list originate from one sample, sequenced in a study of early T cells in non-severe SARS-CoV-2 infection. TCRdb redid the calling of the 5' RACE reads with MiXCR, one entry per CDR3 protein. This table has 88,000 or so distinct CDR3 sequences, under 15% appearing once. The sequenced sample consisted of whole blood. The receptors were gathered from an adult who was a healthcare worker with PCR-confirmed SARS-CoV-2 infection or an uninfected control (not recorded which).

The V and J genes are TRBV28 and TRBJ1-4; D gene unclear. This CDR3 spans 14 amino acids. Trimming left V 6 bases short and J 7 bases short, with 15 bases between. The V gene's germline CDR1 is MDHEN and CDR2 SYDVKM. CDR3 protein: CASSPPGRSEKLFF. CDR3 nucleotides: TGTGCCAGCAGCCCTCCGGGCCGTTCTGAAAAACTGTTTTTT.

This clonotype has a count of ten or more. CDR3 coding DNA: TGTGCCAGCAGCCCAGGGGCCGGGACCCGGTACCAAGAGACCCAGTACTTC. Translating gives CASSPGAGTRYQETQYF. This chain joins TRBV14 and TRBJ2-5, with D possibly being TRBD1 (6 bases). The CDR3 has 17 residues. The V end was cut by 4 bases, the J end by 0 bases, with 18 bases between. The germline V gene has CDR1 SGHDN and CDR2 FVKESK.

The chain recombines TRBV9 with TRBJ2-6; D remains unclear. The CDR3 has 15 residues. From germline, CDR1 is SGDLS and CDR2 YYNGEE. Deletions cut 4 bases from V and 2 bases from J, with 10 bases between. CDR3 sequence (DNA): TGTGCCAGCAGCCCTCTGTCCACTGGGGCCAACGTCCTGACTTTC. Translation: CASSPLSTGANVLTF.

This chain's CDR3 is CSVFRGLVQETQYF. The CDR3 DNA reads as TGCAGCGTATTCAGGGGGCTTGTGCAAGAGACCCAGTACTTC. V is TRBV29-1 and J is TRBJ2-5; 8 bases align to TRBD1. The V gene end was trimmed by 6 bases and the J gene end by 2 bases; junction bases not matched to a gene: 8. This CDR3 region has 14 residues. Germline V CDR1 and CDR2: SQVTM, ANQGSEA.

The chain combines TRBV30 with TRBJ2-7; the D gene is possibly TRBD1 (5 bases). This CDR3 region has 12 residues. Looked up from germline, CDR1 is GTSNPN and CDR2 is SVGIG (reference sequence). V was pared by 2 bases and J by 6 bases, with 11 bases between. The CDR3 DNA reads as TGTGCCTGGAGTCCCACAGGTGGCGAGCAGTACTTC. Protein sequence: CAWSPTGGEQYF.

The chain is built from TRBV29-1 and TRBJ2-3; perhaps D is TRBD1 or TRBD2 (5 bases each). This CDR3 comprises 11 residues. The V and J ends lost 7 bases and 4 bases respectively, with 9 bases between them. The germline CDR1 and CDR2 sequences are SQVTM and ANQGSEA. CDR3 sequence: CSAGAPDTQYF. CDR3 DNA sequence: TGCAGCGCCGGGGCCCCAGATACGCAGTATTTT.

This rearrangement joins TRBV5-1 to TRBJ1-1; TRBD1 agrees at 8 bases. Germline CDR1 is SGHRS and CDR2 is YFSETQ. Losses at the gene ends were 2 bases for V and 7 bases for J; bases not matched to a gene: 4. This CDR3 has 13 amino acids. CDR3 DNA: TGCGCCAGCAGCTTCGGACAGGGAAATGAAGCTTTCTTT. This codes for CASSFGQGNEAFF.

The V and J genes are TRBV6-6 and TRBJ1-3; D call uncertain. Germline V gene sequence: CDR1 MNHNY, CDR2 SVGAGI (reference sequence). The V end was cut by 4 bases, the J end by 4 bases, with 11 bases between. This CDR3 comprises 14 residues. In nucleotides, the CDR3 is TGTGCCAGCAGTTCAAGGGTTACGGGAAACACCATATATTTT. Translating gives CASSSRVTGNTIYF.

This clonotype was seen only a few times. The CDR3 coding sequence is TGTGCCAGCAGCTTGGCCCAGGGGGTAACCGTTGAAGCTTTCTTT. It is translated as CASSLAQGVTVEAFF. The chain links TRBV7-9 to TRBJ1-1; 7 positions agree with TRBD1. CDR1 is SEHNR and CDR2 is FQNEAQ in the germline V gene (reference sequence). This CDR3 comprises 15 residues. With V trimmed by 3 bases and J by 7 bases, 11 bases remained unmatched.

This clonotype was observed a few times. CDR3 residues: CASTEGPSPNTGELFF. As DNA, the CDR3 is TGTGCCAGCACGGAGGGGCCCTCCCCTAACACCGGGGAGCTGTTTTTT. This sequence joins TRBV9 and TRBJ2-2; possibly TRBD2 for D (6 bases). Deletions cut 6 bases from V and 2 bases from J, with 17 bases between. Germline CDR1 SGDLS, CDR2 YYNGEE. The CDR3 contains 16 residues.

In its sample, this clonotype ranks as medium-sized (0.01 to 0.1%). The CDR3 spells CASSPRNEQFF. The CDR3 DNA reads as TGTGCCAGCAGCCCCCGAAATGAGCAGTTCTTC. V gene TRBV7-2 combines with J gene TRBJ2-1; unclear D gene. V lost 5 bases to trimming and J lost 7 bases, with 6 bases between them. The CDR3 contains 11 residues. The germline V gene has CDR1 SGHTA and CDR2 FQGNSA.

This clonotype occurred a few times. The chain links TRBV5-1 to TRBJ1-1, with D uncertain. From germline, CDR1 is SGHRS and CDR2 YFSETQ. Trimming stripped 5 bases from V and 11 bases from J, with 13 bases between. The CDR3 has 11 residues. The CDR3 DNA sequence: TGCGCCAGCAGTCAAGGGCCCGTGGCTTTCTTT. Translation gives CASSQGPVAFF. Full variable domain (missing parts from reference TRBV5-1 and TRBJ1-1): KAGVTQTPRYLIKTRGQQVTLSCSPISGHRSVSWYQQTPGQGLQFLFEYFSETQRNKGNFPGRFSGRQFSNSRSEMNVSTLELGDSALYLCASSQGPVAFFGQGTRLTVV.

The table lists this clonotype with many counts. The chain has TRBV5-5 and TRBJ2-1, with 10 bases identical to TRBD2. V lost 2 bases to trimming and J lost 9 bases; unmatched junction nucleotides: 8. This CDR3 comprises 15 residues. The germline V gene has CDR1 SGHKS and CDR2 YYEKEE (reference sequence). In DNA, the CDR3 is TGTGCCAGCAGCTTTTCTAGCGGGAGTCGGGGTGAGCAGTTCTTC. It codes for CASSFSSGSRGEQFF.

The rearrangement joins TRBV20-1 to TRBJ2-1, with TRBD2 matching 11 bases. The CDR3 length is 16 residues. Germline V gene sequence: CDR1 DFQATT, CDR2 SNEGSKA (reference sequence). V lost 6 bases to trimming and J lost 7 bases; unmatched junction nucleotides: 14. The CDR3 is CSAKTLAGGPINEQFF. The DNA for the CDR3 is TGCAGTGCCAAAACGCTAGCGGGAGGCCCAATTAATGAGCAGTTCTTC.

The rearrangement joins TRBV11-2 to TRBJ2-2; D gene uncertain. The germline CDR1 and CDR2 sequences are SGHAT and FQNNGV. The CDR3 consists of 16 residues. V was cut by 5 bases and J by 0 bases, with 13 bases left in between. The CDR3 region is CASSTAPGANTGELFF. For the CDR3, the DNA is TGTGCCAGCAGCACCGCCCCCGGTGCGAACACCGGGGAGCTGTTTTTT.

The table lists this clonotype with many counts. The genes are TRBV5-1 and TRBJ2-1, with 13 bases aligning to TRBD2. Germline CDR1 is SGHRS and CDR2 is YFSETQ. V dropped 1 base and J dropped 7; count of bases not matched to a gene: 5. The CDR3 spans 16 residues. In nucleotides, the CDR3 is TGCGCCAGCAGCTTGCTATGGACTAGCGGGAGTAATGAGCAGTTCTTC. It is translated as CASSLLWTSGSNEQFF.

This clonotype came up a few times. The V call is TRBV7-9, the J call TRBJ2-3; 12 bases map to TRBD2. The germline V gene has CDR1 SEHNR and CDR2 FQNEAQ (reference sequence). The CDR3 spans 16 residues. V lost 2 bases and J lost 12; bases outside the gene matches: 12. CDR3 sequence: CASSLWATSGGEEQYF. The CDR3 region has the DNA TGTGCCAGCAGCTTATGGGCGACTAGCGGGGGTGAGGAACAGTATTTT.

This clonotype was seen a handful of times. At one of its ends the junction is not consistent with the germline gene, which may arise from a read error. The chain uses TRBV28 and TRBJ2-3; TRBD2 is a possible D gene (6 bases). Germline-derived CDR1 and CDR2 are MDHEN and SYDVKM. The CDR3 contains 12 residues. The CDR3 reads CASKDGEGGEGF. CDR3 nucleotides: TGTGCCAGCAAGGATGGAGAGGGAGGAGAAGGGTTT.

V and J are TRBV12-3 or TRBV12-4 and TRBJ2-7; D is unresolved. The V end lost 3 bases, the J end lost 7 bases, and 13 bases lay between the germline ends. The CDR3 is 13 amino acids. CDR3 in amino acids: CASSLISPKEQYF. The CDR3 DNA reads TGTGCCAGCAGTTTGATTAGCCCTAAAGAGCAGTACTTC.

This clonotype has more than one count but fewer than ten. The chain links TRBV3-1 to TRBJ2-5; no definite D call. Germline V gene lookup returns CDR1 LGHDT and CDR2 YNNKEL (reference sequence). The ends were cut back, 2 bases at V and 5 bases at J, with 12 bases in the middle. The CDR3 sequence is 14 residues long. The CDR3 DNA reads TGTGCCAGCAGCCAACCCGGGCGCCGGGAGACCCAGTACTTC. Its protein product is CASSQPGRRETQYF.

This clonotype was detected many times. The chain carries TRBV12-3 or TRBV12-4 and TRBJ2-3; D could derive from TRBD1 or TRBD2 (5 bases each). The CDR3 runs 14 residues. Between the trimmed V and J ends, which lost 2 bases and 1 base, there was a span of 7 bases. The CDR3 is CASSLRGGTDTQYF. CDR3 DNA sequence: TGTGCCAGCAGTTTACGAGGGGGCACAGATACGCAGTATTTT.